This TCR beta chain was identified in a study of blood T cells in healthy people across ages. Isolation yielded PBMCs, at least 7 million per sample, in every case. V gave up 2 bases and J gave up 7 bases; unmatched junction bases: 9. This CDR3 region has 14 residues. CDR1 is SGHRS, CDR2 YFSETQ, per germline. The use of a sample-barcoded 5' primer and a J-beta primer mix characterized a second PCR of roughly 7 to 12 cycles. The template-switch adaptor, which had 12 random nucleotides, put a tag on each cDNA molecule. TCRdb redid the calling of the 5' RACE reads with MiXCR, one entry per CDR3 protein. Here the sample spans about 1.6 million distinct CDR3 sequences, 34% being singletons.

The sample comprised blood. The receptor comes from a young woman in good health. This chain uses TRBV5-1 with TRBJ2-7, with 7 bases aligning to TRBD1. CDR3 sequence reads: CASSFGTDTFEQYF. The DNA of the CDR3 is TGCGCCAGCAGCTTCGGGACAGATACTTTTGAGCAGTACTTC. Full variable domain (rest looked up from reference TRBV5-1 and TRBJ2-7): KAGVTQTPRYLIKTRGQQVTLSCSPISGHRSVSWYQQTPGQGLQFLFEYFSETQRNKGNFPGRFSGRQFSNSRSEMNVSTLELGDSALYLCASSFGTDTFEQYFGPGTRLTVT.